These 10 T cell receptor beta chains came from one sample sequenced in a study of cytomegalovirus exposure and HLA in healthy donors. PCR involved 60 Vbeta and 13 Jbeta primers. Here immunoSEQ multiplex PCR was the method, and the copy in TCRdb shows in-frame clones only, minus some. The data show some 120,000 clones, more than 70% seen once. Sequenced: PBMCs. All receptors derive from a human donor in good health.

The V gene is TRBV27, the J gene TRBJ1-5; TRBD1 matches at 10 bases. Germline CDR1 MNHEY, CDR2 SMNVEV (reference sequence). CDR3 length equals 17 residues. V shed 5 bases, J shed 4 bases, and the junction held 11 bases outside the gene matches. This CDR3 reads CASSGWGGQGTNQPQHF. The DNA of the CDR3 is TGTGCCAGCAGTGGATGGGGGGGACAGGGGACGAATCAGCCCCAGCATTTT.

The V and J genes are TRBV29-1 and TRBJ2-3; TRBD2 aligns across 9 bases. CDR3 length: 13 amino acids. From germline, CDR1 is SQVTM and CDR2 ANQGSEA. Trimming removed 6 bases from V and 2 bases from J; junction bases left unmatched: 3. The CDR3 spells CSVSGGNTDTQYF. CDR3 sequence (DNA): TGCAGCGTAAGCGGGGGGAACACAGATACGCAGTATTTT.

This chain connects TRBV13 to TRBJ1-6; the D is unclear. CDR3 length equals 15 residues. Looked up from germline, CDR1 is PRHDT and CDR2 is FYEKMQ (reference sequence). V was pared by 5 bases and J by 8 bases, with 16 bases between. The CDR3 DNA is TGTGCCAGCAGCGCCGGCGGCAGAGATTATTCACCCCTCCACTTT. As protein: CASSAGGRDYSPLHF.

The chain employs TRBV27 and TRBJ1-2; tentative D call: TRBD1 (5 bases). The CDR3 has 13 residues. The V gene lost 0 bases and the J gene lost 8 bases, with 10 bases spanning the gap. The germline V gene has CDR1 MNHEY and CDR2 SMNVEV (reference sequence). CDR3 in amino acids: CASSLSAGLGYTF. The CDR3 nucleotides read TGTGCCAGCAGTTTATCAGCGGGACTCGGCTACACCTTC.

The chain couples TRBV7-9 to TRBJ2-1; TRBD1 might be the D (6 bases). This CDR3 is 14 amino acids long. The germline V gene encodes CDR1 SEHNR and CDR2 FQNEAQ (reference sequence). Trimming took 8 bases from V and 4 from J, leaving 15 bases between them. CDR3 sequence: CASRRPRGYNEQFF. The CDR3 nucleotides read TGTGCCAGCCGCCGGCCGAGGGGGTACAATGAGCAGTTCTTC. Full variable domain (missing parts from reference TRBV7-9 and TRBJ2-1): DTGVSQNPRHKITKRGQNVTFRCDPISEHNRLYWYRQTLGQGPEFLTYFQNEAQLEKSRLLSDRFSAERPKGSFSTLEIQRTEQGDSAMYLCASRRPRGYNEQFFGPGTRLTVL.

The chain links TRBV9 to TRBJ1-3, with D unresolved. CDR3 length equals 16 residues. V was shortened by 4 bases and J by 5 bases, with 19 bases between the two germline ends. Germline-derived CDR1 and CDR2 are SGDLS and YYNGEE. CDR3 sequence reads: CASSPAKIDSRNTIYF. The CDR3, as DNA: TGTGCCAGCAGCCCCGCGAAGATTGATAGCAGAAACACCATATATTTT.

The DNA of the CDR3 is TGCGCCAGCAGACGAGGCCAGCTTCAAGAGACCCAGTACTTC. It specifies CASRRGQLQETQYF. The rearrangement uses TRBV5-1 and TRBJ2-5; no clear D gene. V dropped 5 bases and J dropped 2 bases, with 13 bases sitting between them. The germline V gene has CDR1 SGHRS and CDR2 YFSETQ. This CDR3 contains 14 residues.

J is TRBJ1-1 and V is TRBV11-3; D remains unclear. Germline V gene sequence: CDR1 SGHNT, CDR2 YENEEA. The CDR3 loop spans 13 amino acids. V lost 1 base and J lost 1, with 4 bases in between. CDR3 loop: CASSLAGNTEAFF. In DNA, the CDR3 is TGTGCCAGCAGCTTAGCAGGGAACACTGAAGCTTTCTTT.

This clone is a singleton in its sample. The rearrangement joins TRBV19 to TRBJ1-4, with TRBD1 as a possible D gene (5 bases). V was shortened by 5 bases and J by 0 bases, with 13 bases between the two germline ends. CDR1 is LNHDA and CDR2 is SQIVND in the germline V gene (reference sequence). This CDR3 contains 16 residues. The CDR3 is CASSAGDSPTNEKLFF. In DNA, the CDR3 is TGTGCCAGTAGTGCCGGAGACAGCCCAACTAATGAAAAACTGTTTTTT.

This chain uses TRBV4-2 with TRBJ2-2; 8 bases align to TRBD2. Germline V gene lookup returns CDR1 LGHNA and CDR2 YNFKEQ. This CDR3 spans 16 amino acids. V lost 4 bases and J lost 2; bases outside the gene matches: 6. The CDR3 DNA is TGTGCCAGCAGCCCTACCGGGACTAGAAACACCGGGGAGCTGTTTTTT. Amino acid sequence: CASSPTGTRNTGELFF.